This TCR beta chain comes out of a study of control samples from healthy donors and cancer patients. V shed 1 base and J shed 2 bases, with 12 bases lying between them. This CDR3 contains 15 residues. Germline-derived CDR1 and CDR2 are SGHAT and FQNNGV. Using immunoSEQ multiplex PCR, the repertoire was profiled, and TCRdb retains in-frame clones only, with some absent. This table has 150,000 or so clones, roughly 94% appearing once. The sequencing input was PBMCs. The genes are TRBV11-2 and TRBJ2-7; D not certain. This sequence originates from a man aged 55-75 years with colorectal cancer. This chain's CDR3 is CASSLAFLETYEQYF. For the CDR3, the DNA is TGTGCCAGCAGCTTAGCGTTTCTGGAAACCTACGAGCAGTACTTC.